This entry is about one T cell receptor (beta chain). Autoimmune disease history or systemic immunosuppression meant exclusion. The protocol was immunoSEQ multiplex PCR, while the TCRdb copy is restricted to in-frame clones and leaves out a portion. Of approximately 68,000 clones in the sample, roughly 80% were seen once. The ends were cut back, 7 bases at V and 1 base at J, with 2 bases in the middle. Germline V gene lookup returns CDR1 SGDLS and CDR2 YYNGEE. This CDR3 is 11 amino acids long. The sample is drawn from a study of OX40 agonist ivuxolimab in advanced cancers. Study at large: Each patient was given ivuxolimab into a vein every 2 weeks, at 0.01 to 10 mg/kg.

The TCR sequence derives from an adult with an advanced solid tumor such as melanoma, head and neck, liver or kidney cancer. This chain joins TRBV9 and TRBJ2-2; unclear D gene. Sequences were derived from CD4+ or CD8+ T cells sorted from blood, sampled in a trial of the OX40 agonist ivuxolimab. The chain's CDR3 is CASGNTGELFF. CDR3 DNA: TGTGCCAGCGGGAACACCGGGGAGCTGTTTTTT. Full variable domain (remainder filled in from reference TRBV9 and TRBJ2-2): DSGVTQTPKHLITATGQRVTLRCSPRSGDLSVYWYQQSLDQGLQFLIQYYNGEERAKGNILERFSAQQFPDLHSELNLSSLELGDSALYFCASGNTGELFFGEGSRLTVL.